These 22 T cell receptor beta chains were all obtained from the same sample, sequenced in a study of radiation and T cells in renal cell carcinoma. Stated time point: blood 4 weeks post-SBRT, at nephrectomy. Treatment specified: 15 Gy SBRT to primary tumor, nephrectomy 4 weeks later. Profiled with immunoSEQ multiplex PCR; TCRdb holds only in-frame clones, not every one. The sample consists of under 100,000 clones, about 85% of them appearing once. Source: blood, taken from a patient whose treatment included radiotherapy and nephrectomy. Every receptor here comes from a man aged 50 to 59 with renal cell carcinoma.

CDR3 coding DNA: TGCGCCAGCAGCTTGGAACAGGGACGGGGCGAAAAACTGTTTTTT. Amino acids: CASSLEQGRGEKLFF. V is TRBV5-1 and J is TRBJ1-4; a possible D gene is TRBD1 (6 bases). The CDR3 extends over 15 amino acids. CDR1 is SGHRS, CDR2 YFSETQ, per germline. Deletions cut 0 bases from V and 8 bases from J, with 14 bases between. Filled out from reference TRBV5-1 and TRBJ1-4, the complete variable domain reads KAGVTQTPRYLIKTRGQQVTLSCSPISGHRSVSWYQQTPGQGLQFLFEYFSETQRNKGNFPGRFSGRQFSNSRSEMNVSTLELGDSALYLCASSLEQGRGEKLFFGSGTQLSVL.

The rearrangement joins TRBV13 to TRBJ2-2; D gene unclear. This CDR3 comprises 14 residues. The germline V gene has CDR1 PRHDT and CDR2 FYEKMQ (reference sequence). The germline V and J ends were trimmed by 6 bases and 8 bases, with 16 bases remaining between them. The CDR3 loop reads CASRAPNYHGELFF. Written as DNA, the CDR3 is TGTGCCAGCAGGGCCCCTAACTACCATGGGGAGCTGTTTTTT.

The J gene is TRBJ2-1, the V gene TRBV4-1, with 7 bases that match TRBD1. The CDR3 sequence is 15 residues long. Germline V gives CDR1 MGHRA, CDR2 YSYEKL. Trimming removed 6 bases from V and 7 bases from J; junction bases left unmatched: 12. The CDR3 sequence is CASRPSGQASNEQFF. The CDR3 DNA reads as TGCGCCAGCAGACCATCTGGACAGGCATCAAATGAGCAGTTCTTC.

The chain joins TRBV6-1 to TRBJ2-3, with D maybe TRBD1 (5 bases). The V end lost 7 bases, the J end lost 0 bases, and 11 bases lay between the germline ends. Germline CDR1 reads MNHNS; CDR2 reads SASEGT. The CDR3 is made up of 14 amino acids. CDR3 sequence: CASKTAMSTDTQYF. The CDR3 coding sequence is TGTGCCAGCAAGACAGCAATGAGCACAGATACGCAGTATTTT.

The chain couples TRBV7-2 to TRBJ2-1, with 8 bases identical to TRBD2. V lost 6 bases to trimming and J lost 15 bases; unmatched junction nucleotides: 10. Germline V lookup: CDR1 SGHTA, CDR2 FQGNSA. This CDR3 comprises 12 residues. The DNA for the CDR3 is TGTGCCAGCAGTCTCGGGGGGGCCTTAGTGTTCTTC. Its protein is CASSLGGALVFF.

This chain joins TRBV5-1 and TRBJ2-3, with D perhaps TRBD1 (6 bases). Trimming stripped 0 bases from V and 0 bases from J, with 14 bases between. Germline-derived CDR1 and CDR2 are SGHRS and YFSETQ. CDR3 length equals 17 residues. Here the CDR3 reads CASSLDGRGGSTDTQYF. In nucleotides, the CDR3 is TGCGCCAGCAGCTTGGACGGCAGGGGTGGTAGCACAGATACGCAGTATTTT. Looking up the rest from reference TRBV5-1 and TRBJ2-3 gives the full variable domain: KAGVTQTPRYLIKTRGQQVTLSCSPISGHRSVSWYQQTPGQGLQFLFEYFSETQRNKGNFPGRFSGRQFSNSRSEMNVSTLELGDSALYLCASSLDGRGGSTDTQYFGPGTRLTVL.

This sequence joins TRBV11-3 and TRBJ2-3, with a tentative D call TRBD1 (6 bases). CDR1 is SGHNT and CDR2 is YENEEA in the germline V gene. This CDR3 comprises 14 residues. Trimming cost V 4 bases and J 2 bases, with 10 bases left between them. CDR3 bases: TGTGCCAGCAGCTCAGCAGGGGACACAGATACGCAGTATTTT. It specifies CASSSAGDTDTQYF.

The J gene is TRBJ1-2, the V gene TRBV7-9; D not certain. CDR3 length: 14 residues. CDR1 is SEHNR and CDR2 is FQNEAQ in the germline V gene (reference sequence). V was clipped by 1 base and J by 2 bases, with 8 bases between them. The CDR3 here is CASSLGGFNYGYTF. CDR3 sequence (DNA): TGTGCCAGCAGCTTAGGGGGATTCAACTATGGCTACACCTTC.

This chain joins TRBV5-1 and TRBJ2-7; D tentatively fits TRBD1 or TRBD2 (5 bases each). Trimming cost V 2 bases and J 2 bases, with 11 bases left between them. CDR3 length: 14 amino acids. CDR1 and CDR2 (germline): SGHRS, YFSETQ. CDR3 bases: TGCGCCAGCAGCTTCAATCGGGGCGCCTACGAGCAGTACTTC. It codes for CASSFNRGAYEQYF. The full variable domain, completed using reference TRBV5-1 and TRBJ2-7, is KAGVTQTPRYLIKTRGQQVTLSCSPISGHRSVSWYQQTPGQGLQFLFEYFSETQRNKGNFPGRFSGRQFSNSRSEMNVSTLELGDSALYLCASSFNRGAYEQYFGPGTRLTVT.

This clone was observed a few times. The chain has TRBV29-1 and TRBJ2-2; D uncertain. The V gene's germline CDR1 is SQVTM and CDR2 ANQGSEA. This CDR3 spans 12 amino acids. Trimming took 7 bases from V and 1 from J, leaving 7 bases between them. Here the CDR3 reads CSASRNTGELFF. CDR3 nucleotide sequence: TGCAGCGCGTCTAGGAACACCGGGGAGCTGTTTTTT.

V is TRBV2 and J is TRBJ1-1, with 8 nucleotides matching TRBD1. The ends lost 6 bases at V and 1 base at J; junction bases unmatched: 7. The CDR3 length is 15 residues. Germline V gives CDR1 SNHLY, CDR2 FYNNEI. Here the CDR3 DNA reads TGTGCCAGCAGGAATAGACAGGGGCAGAACACTGAAGCTTTCTTT. Translating gives CASRNRQGQNTEAFF.

This clone has just a few counts. V gene TRBV29-1 combines with J gene TRBJ1-1, with TRBD1 as a possible D gene (5 bases). CDR3 size: 11 residues. Per germline, CDR1 SQVTM and CDR2 ANQGSEA. V was trimmed by 3 bases and J by 3 bases, leaving 5 bases between them. The CDR3 region is CSVEGDTEAFF. In DNA, the CDR3 is TGCAGCGTTGAGGGGGACACTGAAGCTTTCTTT.

CDR3 amino acids: CASSKSLGTGRRGELFF. The CDR3 DNA reads as TGTGCCAGCAGCAAATCTCTCGGGACAGGGAGGCGCGGGGAGCTGTTTTTT. The V gene is TRBV21-1, the J gene TRBJ2-2; TRBD1 was called by the table and not checked on the DNA. TRBV21-1 is classified as a pseudogene. This CDR3 comprises 17 residues.

The J gene is TRBJ2-1, the V gene TRBV11-1; 7 nucleotides match TRBD1. After removal of 5 bases from V and 0 bases from J, the junction contained 7 bases not matched to a gene. The CDR3 extends over 16 amino acids. Germline values: CDR1 SGHAT, CDR2 FQDESV (reference sequence). The CDR3 region has the DNA TGTGCCAGCAGCCCGGGGACAGCCCGCTCCTACAATGAGCAGTTCTTC. Its protein is CASSPGTARSYNEQFF. Based on the CDR3 plus reference TRBV11-1 and TRBJ2-1, the full variable domain is EAEVAQSPRYKITEKSQAVAFWCDPISGHATLYWYRQILGQGPELLVQFQDESVVDDSQLPKDRFSAERLKGVDSTLKIQPAELGDSAMYLCASSPGTARSYNEQFFGPGTRLTVL.

This chain joins TRBV9 and TRBJ2-7; 9 positions agree with TRBD1. V lost 0 bases and J lost 6; bases outside the gene matches: 10. Germline loops: CDR1 SGDLS, CDR2 YYNGEE. CDR3 length: 16 amino acids. CDR3 amino acids: CASSVVHGTGSSEQYF. The CDR3 DNA reads TGTGCCAGCAGCGTAGTCCACGGGACAGGGTCATCCGAGCAGTACTTC.

The V and J genes are TRBV2 and TRBJ2-7; a weak D match, TRBD1 (6 bases). Germline V gene lookup returns CDR1 SNHLY and CDR2 FYNNEI. The CDR3 is 15 amino acids. V dropped 8 bases and J dropped 5 bases, with 22 bases sitting between them. CDR3 DNA sequence: TGTGCCAGCGAGACAACAGGGAGCCGGATTGACGAGCAGTACTTC. It codes for CASETTGSRIDEQYF. Together with reference TRBV2 and TRBJ2-7, the CDR3 gives the full variable domain: EPEVTQTPSHQVTQMGQEVILRCVPISNHLYFYWYRQILGQKVEFLVSFYNNEISEKSEIFDDQFSVERPDGSNFTLKIRSTKLEDSAMYFCASETTGSRIDEQYFGPGTRLTVT.

This clone is medium-sized within its sample. In the same sample, other DNA sequences code for this CDR3. V is TRBV6-5 and J is TRBJ1-3; D uncertain. The germline V and J ends were trimmed by 5 bases and 0 bases, with 8 bases remaining between them. CDR3 length: 14 amino acids. In germline, CDR1 is MNHEY, CDR2 SVGAGI. CDR3 bases: TGTGCCAGCAGTCTTCTGAGCTCTGGAAACACCATATATTTT. Its protein product is CASSLLSSGNTIYF.

J is TRBJ1-4 and V is TRBV10-3, with D unresolved. The CDR3 contains 13 residues. The V and J ends lost 3 bases and 2 bases respectively, with 4 bases between them. CDR1 ENHRY and CDR2 SYGVKD come from the germline V gene. CDR3 region: CAISDGTNEKLFF. In DNA, the CDR3 is TGTGCCATCAGTGATGGGACTAATGAAAAACTGTTTTTT.

V usage is TRBV6-5 and J usage is TRBJ1-3; possibly TRBD1 for D (5 bases). This CDR3 contains 14 residues. V was shortened by 8 bases and J by 4 bases, with 15 bases between the two germline ends. Germline V gives CDR1 MNHEY, CDR2 SVGAGI. CDR3 in amino acids: CASGFRGAGNTIYF. CDR3 coding DNA: TGTGCCAGCGGATTCCGCGGGGCAGGAAACACCATATATTTT.

This chain connects TRBV9 to TRBJ1-3; no reliable D call. V was trimmed by 5 bases and J by 4 bases, leaving 10 bases between them. CDR1 and CDR2 from the germline V gene are SGDLS and YYNGEE. This CDR3 has 13 amino acids. This CDR3 is CASSIGEGNTIYF. The CDR3 bases are TGTGCCAGCAGTATTGGGGAAGGAAACACCATATATTTT.

This chain links TRBV5-1 with TRBJ2-2, with no clear D. The CDR3 runs to 13 residues. V was cut by 3 bases and J by 4 bases, with 7 bases left in between. Germline lookup yields CDR1 SGHRS and CDR2 YFSETQ. The CDR3 here is CASSSPGTGELFF. As DNA, the CDR3 is TGCGCCAGCAGCTCCCCGGGCACCGGGGAGCTGTTTTTT.

The rearrangement links TRBV28 to TRBJ2-7; 9 bases map to TRBD1. CDR1 and CDR2 (germline): MDHEN, SYDVKM. Unmatched junction bases numbered 8, after V lost 7 bases and J lost 4 bases. The CDR3 covers 14 residues. The CDR3 DNA follows: TGTGCCAGCACCCCGGGGGGACAGGGATACGAGCAGTACTTC. Residues: CASTPGGQGYEQYF.